The 10 T cell receptor beta chains presented below share a single source sample, sequenced in a study of blood T cell repertoires in COVID-19. Assay used: immunoSEQ multiplex PCR; TCRdb lists only in-frame clones, some missing. The sample includes 400,000 to 550,000 clones, roughly 89% of them seen just once. Material: peripheral blood. These receptors originate from a woman aged 25-40 years with acute or convalescent COVID-19.

The chain joins TRBV7-6 to TRBJ2-1, with 11 positions matching TRBD2. Germline trimming cut 5 bases from V and 7 bases from J; bases unmatched to any gene: 19. Germline-derived CDR1 and CDR2 are SGHVS and FNYEAQ. The CDR3 totals 19 residues. In DNA, the CDR3 is TGTGCCAGCAGCCCACGCCCCCCACTAGCGGGGGCCCGGGGTAATGAGCAGTTCTTC. It specifies CASSPRPPLAGARGNEQFF.

The V and J genes are TRBV27 and TRBJ1-3, with D unresolved. V was pared by 9 bases and J by 1 base, with 10 bases between. The CDR3 consists of 13 residues. Germline CDR1 MNHEY, CDR2 SMNVEV (reference sequence). The CDR3 sequence: CASFRLSGNTIYF. In DNA form, the CDR3 reads TGTGCCAGTTTCAGGTTGTCTGGAAACACCATATATTTT.

The chain joins TRBV6-6 to TRBJ1-5, with 7 nucleotides matching TRBD1. This CDR3 comprises 14 residues. CDR1 is MNHNY and CDR2 is SVGAGI in the germline V gene (reference sequence). With V trimmed by 2 bases and J by 4 bases, 2 bases remained unmatched. The CDR3 region is CASSYPGGNQPQHF. The CDR3 DNA sequence: TGTGCCAGCAGTTACCCAGGGGGGAATCAGCCCCAGCATTTT.

This clone was seen a single time. This rearrangement joins TRBV14 to TRBJ2-3; TRBD2 matches at 7 bases. The CDR3 totals 15 residues. The J segment lost 2 bases and the V segment lost 1 base, leaving 3 bases of the junction unmatched. The germline V gene has CDR1 SGHDN and CDR2 FVKESK. The CDR3 DNA sequence: TGTGCCAGCAGCCAAGGGGAGGGGAACACAGATACGCAGTATTTT. Its translation: CASSQGEGNTDTQYF.

The rearrangement uses TRBV19 and TRBJ2-2; D perhaps matches TRBD2 (5 bases). This CDR3 is 14 amino acids long. The ends were cut back, 6 bases at V and 3 bases at J, with 11 bases in the middle. Looked up from germline, CDR1 is LNHDA and CDR2 is SQIVND (reference sequence). This chain's CDR3 is CASRGFGDTGELFF. Written as DNA, the CDR3 is TGTGCCAGTAGGGGATTCGGGGACACCGGGGAGCTGTTTTTT. The full variable domain, in which reference TRBV19 and TRBJ2-2 provide the parts outside the CDR3, is DGGITQSPKYLFRKEGQNVTLSCEQNLNHDAMYWYRQDPGQGLRLIYYSQIVNDFQKGDIAEGYSVSREKKESFPLTVTSAQKNPTAFYLCASRGFGDTGELFFGEGSRLTVL.

This clone was picked up a small number of times. The rearrangement joins TRBV9 to TRBJ2-1, with 11 bases matching TRBD2. J lost 8 bases, V lost 2 bases, and 9 bases had no gene match. The length of the CDR3 is 16 residues. Germline loops: CDR1 SGDLS, CDR2 YYNGEE. The CDR3 bases are TGTGCCAGCAGCGTTCTTAGCGGGGGGGCTCTCGATGAGCAGTTCTTC. Protein sequence: CASSVLSGGALDEQFF.

The rearrangement joins TRBV30 to TRBJ1-4; D unclear. Germline assignment: CDR1 GTSNPN and CDR2 SVGIG (reference sequence). The CDR3 loop spans 14 amino acids. Trimming took 2 bases from V and 2 from J, leaving 9 bases between them. The CDR3 loop is CAWSTRRTNEKLFF. The CDR3 DNA sequence: TGTGCCTGGAGTACTCGGAGGACTAATGAAAAACTGTTTTTT.

V is TRBV5-1 and J is TRBJ2-7; 7 bases match TRBD1. The CDR3 consists of 12 residues. After removal of 2 bases from V and 5 bases from J, the junction contained 1 base not matched to a gene. The V gene's germline CDR1 is SGHRS and CDR2 YFSETQ. The CDR3 region is CASSFTGDEQYF. CDR3 DNA: TGCGCCAGCAGCTTCACAGGGGACGAGCAGTACTTC.

This chain joins TRBV7-9 and TRBJ1-5, with 7 bases lining up with TRBD1. This CDR3 comprises 14 residues. Germline CDR1 reads SEHNR; CDR2 reads FQNEAQ (reference sequence). Trimming took 5 bases from V and 4 from J; bases not matched to a gene: 5. CDR3 DNA: TGTGCCAGCAGCCGAGGGGGCATGAATCAGCCCCAGCATTTT. It encodes CASSRGGMNQPQHF.

This clone was observed a handful of times. This rearrangement joins TRBV3-1 (or the pseudogene TRBV3-2) to TRBJ2-3; 10 bases are shared with TRBD2. Germline assignment: CDR1 LGHDT and CDR2 YNNKEL (reference sequence). The CDR3 sequence is 16 residues long. V was pared by 4 bases and J by 0 bases, with 4 bases of the junction left unmatched. Here the CDR3 reads CASSRTSGTSTDTQYF. The CDR3 DNA sequence: TGTGCCAGCAGCCGGACTAGCGGAACTAGCACAGATACGCAGTATTTT.